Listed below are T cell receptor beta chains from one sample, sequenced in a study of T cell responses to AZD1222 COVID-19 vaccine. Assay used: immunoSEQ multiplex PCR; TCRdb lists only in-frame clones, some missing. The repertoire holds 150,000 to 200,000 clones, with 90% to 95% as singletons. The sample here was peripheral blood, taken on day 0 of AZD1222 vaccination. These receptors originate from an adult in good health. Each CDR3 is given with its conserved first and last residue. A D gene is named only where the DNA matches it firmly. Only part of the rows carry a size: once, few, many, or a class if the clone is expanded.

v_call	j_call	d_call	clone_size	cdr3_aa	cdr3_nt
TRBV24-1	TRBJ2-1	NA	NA	CATSDLRYEQFF	TGTGCCACCAGTGATTTGCGGTATGAGCAGTTCTTC
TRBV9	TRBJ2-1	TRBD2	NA	CASSVASGGPLSYNEQFF	TGTGCCAGCAGCGTCGCGTCGGGAGGCCCCCTTTCCTACAATGAGCAGTTCTTC
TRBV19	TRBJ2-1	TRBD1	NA	CASGVAGPGTGGLTSYNEQFF	TGTGCCAGTGGAGTGGCGGGACCCGGGACAGGGGGCCTTACTTCCTACAATGAGCAGTTCTTC
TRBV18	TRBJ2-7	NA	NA	CASSLTGHEQYF	TGTGCCAGCTCACTGACAGGCCACGAGCAGTACTTC
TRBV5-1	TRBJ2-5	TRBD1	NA	CASSSQGARQETQYF	TGCGCCAGCAGCTCACAGGGGGCGCGACAAGAGACCCAGTACTTC
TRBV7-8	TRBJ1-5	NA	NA	CASSLATSNQPQHF	TGTGCCAGCAGCTTAGCGACTAGCAATCAGCCCCAGCATTTT
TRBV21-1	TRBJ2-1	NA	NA	CASRRLAAMSSYNEQFF	TGTGCCAGCAGGCGTCTAGCGGCGATGAGCTCCTACAATGAGCAGTTCTTC
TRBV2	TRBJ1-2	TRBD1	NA	CASSEGRGPNYGYTF	TGTGCCAGCAGTGAAGGCAGGGGGCCCAACTATGGCTACACCTTC
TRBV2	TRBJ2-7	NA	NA	CATNHGFPYEQYF	TGTGCCACCAACCACGGTTTCCCCTACGAGCAGTACTTC
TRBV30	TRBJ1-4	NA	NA	CAWSVRGVQEKLFF	TGTGCCTGGAGTGTACGAGGGGTGCAGGAAAAACTGTTTTTT
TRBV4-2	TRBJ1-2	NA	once	CASSPLKRPRGSEHYGYTF	TGTGCCAGCAGCCCACTAAAGCGCCCTCGAGGCAGTGAACACTATGGCTACACCTTC
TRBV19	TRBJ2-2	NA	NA	CASRGMVGELFF	TGTGCCAGTAGAGGGATGGTCGGGGAGCTGTTTTTT
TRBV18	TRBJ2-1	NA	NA	CASSPLGGVEQFF	TGTGCCAGCTCACCACTAGGGGGTGTTGAGCAGTTCTTC
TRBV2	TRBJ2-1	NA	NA	CASSVREQFF	TGTGCCAGCAGTGTACGTGAGCAGTTCTTC
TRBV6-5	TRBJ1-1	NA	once	CASGGFTEAFF	TGTGCCAGCGGGGGGTTTACTGAAGCTTTCTTT
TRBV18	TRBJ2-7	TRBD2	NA	CASSPGGGTRTEQYF	TGTGCCAGCTCGCCGGGGGGGGGTACTAGAACCGAGCAGTACTTC
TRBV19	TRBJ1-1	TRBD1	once	CASSAPGQGGSTEAFF	TGTGCCAGTAGTGCGCCGGGACAGGGTGGGAGTACTGAAGCTTTCTTT
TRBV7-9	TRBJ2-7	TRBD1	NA	CASSSTGLPREQYF	TGTGCCAGCAGCTCGACAGGGCTTCCGAGAGAGCAGTACTTC
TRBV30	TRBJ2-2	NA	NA	CAWRRADRNTGELFF	TGTGCCTGGAGGAGGGCCGATCGGAACACCGGGGAGCTGTTTTTT
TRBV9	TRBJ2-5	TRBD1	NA	CASSTRTGISETQYF	TGTGCCAGCAGCACCCGGACAGGGATAAGTGAGACCCAGTACTTC
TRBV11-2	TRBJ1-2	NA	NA	CASSLDYRYTF	TGTGCCAGCAGCTTAGATTATCGCTACACCTTC
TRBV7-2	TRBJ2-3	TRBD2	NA	CASSLVAGGPWDTQYF	TGTGCCAGCAGCTTAGTGGCGGGAGGGCCCTGGGATACGCAGTATTTT
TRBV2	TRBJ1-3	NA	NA	CASSEGPQGRVLTIYF	TGTGCCAGCAGTGAGGGCCCGCAAGGCAGGGTCCTCACCATATATTTT
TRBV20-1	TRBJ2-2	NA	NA	CSASPGDSYTGELFF	TGCAGTGCTAGTCCCGGGGACTCTTACACCGGGGAGCTGTTTTTT
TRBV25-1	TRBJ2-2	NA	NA	CASQRGGTGELFF	TGTGCCAGCCAGAGGGGGGGAACCGGGGAGCTGTTTTTT
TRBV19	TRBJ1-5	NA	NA	CASTERNQPQHF	TGTGCCAGTACCGAACGTAATCAGCCCCAGCATTTT
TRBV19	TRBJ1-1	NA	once	CASSIGPNTEAFF	TGTGCCAGTAGTATAGGCCCGAACACTGAAGCTTTCTTT
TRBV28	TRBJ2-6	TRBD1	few	CASSSTGYSGANVLTF	TGTGCCAGCAGTTCGACAGGGTACTCTGGGGCCAACGTCCTGACTTTC
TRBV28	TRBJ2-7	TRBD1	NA	CASSVGTAISYEQYF	TGTGCCAGCAGTGTCGGGACAGCGATCTCCTACGAGCAGTACTTC
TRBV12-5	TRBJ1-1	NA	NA	CASRGTTEAFF	TGTGCTAGTAGGGGGACCACTGAAGCTTTCTTT
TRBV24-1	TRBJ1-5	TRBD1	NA	CATSEPGQNQPQHF	TGTGCCACCAGTGAACCGGGACAGAATCAGCCCCAGCATTTT
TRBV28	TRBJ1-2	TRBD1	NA	CASSFPDRASYGYTF	TGTGCCAGCAGTTTCCCCGACAGGGCAAGCTATGGCTACACCTTC
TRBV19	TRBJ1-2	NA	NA	CASITSLGRNGYTF	TGTGCCAGTATTACGTCTCTGGGGCGAAATGGCTACACCTTC
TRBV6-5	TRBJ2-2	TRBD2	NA	CASSYSRGAGELFF	TGTGCCAGCAGTTACTCGCGGGGGGCCGGGGAGCTGTTTTTT
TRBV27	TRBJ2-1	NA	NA	CASSLNIVGLNYNEQFF	TGTGCCAGCAGTCTAAACATCGTCGGACTTAATTACAATGAGCAGTTCTTC
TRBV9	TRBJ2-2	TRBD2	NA	CASSPRSGIPAGELFF	TGTGCCAGCAGCCCCCGTAGCGGGATCCCGGCCGGGGAGCTGTTTTTT
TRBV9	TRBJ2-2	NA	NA	CASSVRAFEENTGELFF	TGTGCCAGCAGCGTAAGGGCTTTCGAAGAGAACACCGGGGAGCTGTTTTTT
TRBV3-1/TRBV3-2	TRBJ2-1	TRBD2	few	CASSPSLTSGRWFF	TGTGCCAGCAGCCCCTCCCTGACTAGCGGGAGGTGGTTCTTC
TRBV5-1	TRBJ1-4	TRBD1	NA	CASSLGGTGITNEKLFF	TGCGCCAGCAGCTTGGGCGGGACAGGAATAACTAATGAAAAACTGTTTTTT